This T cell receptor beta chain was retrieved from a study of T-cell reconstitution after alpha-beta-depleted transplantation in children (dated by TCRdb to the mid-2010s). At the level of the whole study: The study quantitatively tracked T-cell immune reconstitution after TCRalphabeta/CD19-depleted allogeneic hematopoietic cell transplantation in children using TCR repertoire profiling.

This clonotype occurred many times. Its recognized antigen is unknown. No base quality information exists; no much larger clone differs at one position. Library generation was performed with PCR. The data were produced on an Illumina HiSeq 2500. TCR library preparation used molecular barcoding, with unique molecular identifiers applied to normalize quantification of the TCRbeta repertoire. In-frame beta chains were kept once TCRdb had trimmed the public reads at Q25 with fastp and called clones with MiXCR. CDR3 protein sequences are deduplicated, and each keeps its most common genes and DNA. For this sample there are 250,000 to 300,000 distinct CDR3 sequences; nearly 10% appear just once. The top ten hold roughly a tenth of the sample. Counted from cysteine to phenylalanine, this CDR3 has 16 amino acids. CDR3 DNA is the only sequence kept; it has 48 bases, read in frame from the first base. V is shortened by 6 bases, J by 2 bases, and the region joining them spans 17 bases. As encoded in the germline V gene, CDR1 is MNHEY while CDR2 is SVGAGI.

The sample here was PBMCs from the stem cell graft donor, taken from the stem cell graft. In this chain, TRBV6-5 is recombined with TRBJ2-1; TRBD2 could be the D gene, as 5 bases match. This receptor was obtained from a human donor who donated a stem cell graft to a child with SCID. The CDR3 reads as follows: CASSPEGLVAYNEQFF. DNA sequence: TGTGCCAGCAGCCCCGAGGGTCTGGTTGCCTACAATGAGCAGTTCTTC.